The T cell receptor beta chain under discussion was sequenced for a study of blood T cell repertoires in COVID-19. Germline CDR1 and CDR2: SGHDN and FVKESK. The V gene lost 2 bases and the J gene lost 3 bases, with 18 bases spanning the gap. The CDR3 is 17 amino acids. TCRdb's table, derived via immunoSEQ multiplex PCR, lists solely in-frame clones and lacks some. The profile shows some 350,000 clones, 85% to 90% of them singletons. The chain employs TRBV14 and TRBJ2-3; TRBD1 might be the D (6 bases). The sequence derives from a man between 18 and 35 years old who had recovered from COVID-19. Sequenced: PBMCs or T cells enriched from blood (not recorded which). CDR3 loop: CASSQHLGARSTDTQYF. The CDR3, as DNA: TGTGCCAGCAGCCAACATCTGGGGGCGAGAAGTACAGATACGCAGTATTTT.